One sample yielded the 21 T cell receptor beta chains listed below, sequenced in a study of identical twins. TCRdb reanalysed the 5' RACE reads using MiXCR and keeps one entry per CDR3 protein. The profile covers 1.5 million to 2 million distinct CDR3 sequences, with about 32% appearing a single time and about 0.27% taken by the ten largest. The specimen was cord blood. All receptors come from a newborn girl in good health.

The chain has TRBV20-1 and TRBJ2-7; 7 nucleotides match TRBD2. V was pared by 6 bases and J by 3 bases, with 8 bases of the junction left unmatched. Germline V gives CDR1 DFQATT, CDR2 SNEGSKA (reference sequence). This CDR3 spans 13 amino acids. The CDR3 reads CSAPGTTDYEQYF. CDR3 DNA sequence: TGCAGTGCGCCCGGGACTACCGACTACGAGCAGTACTTC.

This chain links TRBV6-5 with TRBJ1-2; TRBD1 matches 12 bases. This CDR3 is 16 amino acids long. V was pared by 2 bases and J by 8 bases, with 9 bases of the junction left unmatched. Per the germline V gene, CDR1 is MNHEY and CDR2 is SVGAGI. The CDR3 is CASSYTSGTGGRGYTF. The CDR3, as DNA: TGTGCCAGCAGTTACACTAGCGGGACAGGGGGCAGGGGCTACACCTTC.

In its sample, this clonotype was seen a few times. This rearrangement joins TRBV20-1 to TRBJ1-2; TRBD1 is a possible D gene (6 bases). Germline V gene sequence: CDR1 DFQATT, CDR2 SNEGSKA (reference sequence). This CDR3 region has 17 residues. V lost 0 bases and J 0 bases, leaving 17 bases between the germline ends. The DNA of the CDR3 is TGCAGTGCTAGAGATCCGAGACAGGACGGACCTAACTATGGCTACACCTTC. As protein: CSARDPRQDGPNYGYTF.

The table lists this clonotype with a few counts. CDR3 nucleotide sequence: TGTGCCAGCTTCCTGTCGAGACAGGGTTCCTTGTATGGCTACACCTTC. It encodes CASFLSRQGSLYGYTF. The chain has TRBV12-3 or TRBV12-4 and TRBJ1-2; TRBD1 matches at 7 bases. With V trimmed by 8 bases and J by 5 bases, 17 bases remained unmatched. The CDR3 runs to 16 residues.

CDR3 in amino acids: CASSPRHINYEQYF. As DNA, the CDR3 is TGTGCCAGCAGCCCCAGACATATCAACTACGAGCAGTACTTC. The gene calls are TRBV14 and TRBJ2-7; D remains unclear. This CDR3 comprises 14 residues. V was shortened by 4 bases and J by 3 bases, with 13 bases between the two germline ends. Germline V lookup: CDR1 SGHDN, CDR2 FVKESK.

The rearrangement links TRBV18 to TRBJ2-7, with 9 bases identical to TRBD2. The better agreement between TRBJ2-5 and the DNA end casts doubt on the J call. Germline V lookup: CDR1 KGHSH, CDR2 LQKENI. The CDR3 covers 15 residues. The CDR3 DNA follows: TGTGCCAGCTCACCACTGGGACTAGCATGGGAGACCCAGTACTTC. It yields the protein CASSPLGLAWETQYF.

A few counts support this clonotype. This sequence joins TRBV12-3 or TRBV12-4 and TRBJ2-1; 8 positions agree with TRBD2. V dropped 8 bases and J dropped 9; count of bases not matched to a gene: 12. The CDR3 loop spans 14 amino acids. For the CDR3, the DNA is TGTGCCAGCGAGACGAGCGGGGGCCTTGGTGAGCAGTTCTTC. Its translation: CASETSGGLGEQFF.

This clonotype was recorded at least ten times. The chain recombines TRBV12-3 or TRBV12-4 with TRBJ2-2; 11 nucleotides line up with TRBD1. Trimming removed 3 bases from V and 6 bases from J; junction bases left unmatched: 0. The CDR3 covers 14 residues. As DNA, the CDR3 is TGTGCCAGCAGTTTGGGACAGGGGGCCGGGGAGCTGTTTTTT. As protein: CASSLGQGAGELFF.

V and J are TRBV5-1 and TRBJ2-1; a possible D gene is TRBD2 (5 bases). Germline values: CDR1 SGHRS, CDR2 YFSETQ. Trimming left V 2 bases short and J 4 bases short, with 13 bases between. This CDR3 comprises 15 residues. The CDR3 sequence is CASSFFMGEYNEQFF. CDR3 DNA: TGCGCCAGCAGCTTCTTCATGGGAGAGTACAATGAGCAGTTCTTC.

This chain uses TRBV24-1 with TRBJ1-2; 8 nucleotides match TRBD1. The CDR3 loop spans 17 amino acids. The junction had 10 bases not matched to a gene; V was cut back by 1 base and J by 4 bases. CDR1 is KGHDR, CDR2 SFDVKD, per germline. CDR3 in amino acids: CATSDLGDRRAFYGYTF. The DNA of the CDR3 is TGTGCCACCAGTGATTTAGGGGACAGGCGAGCCTTCTATGGCTACACCTTC.

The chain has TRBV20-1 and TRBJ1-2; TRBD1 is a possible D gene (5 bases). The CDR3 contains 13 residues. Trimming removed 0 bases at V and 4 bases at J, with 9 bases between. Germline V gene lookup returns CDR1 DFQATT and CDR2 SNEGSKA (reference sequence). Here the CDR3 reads CSARDARAYGYTF. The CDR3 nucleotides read TGCAGTGCTAGAGATGCCAGGGCCTATGGCTACACCTTC.

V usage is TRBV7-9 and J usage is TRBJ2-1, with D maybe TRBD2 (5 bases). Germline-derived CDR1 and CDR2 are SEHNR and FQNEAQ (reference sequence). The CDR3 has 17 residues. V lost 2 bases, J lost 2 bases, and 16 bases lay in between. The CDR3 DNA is TGTGCCAGCAGCTTATTGCACGGACTCCGGACCTACAATGAGCAGTTCTTC. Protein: CASSLLHGLRTYNEQFF.

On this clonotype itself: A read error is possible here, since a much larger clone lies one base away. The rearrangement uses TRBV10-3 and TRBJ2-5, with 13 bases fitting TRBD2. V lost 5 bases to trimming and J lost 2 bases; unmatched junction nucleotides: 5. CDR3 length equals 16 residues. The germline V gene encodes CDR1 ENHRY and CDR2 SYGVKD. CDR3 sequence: CAISRTSGGVQETQYF. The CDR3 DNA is TGTGCCATCAGTCGGACTAGCGGGGGAGTTCAAGAGACCCAGTACTTC.

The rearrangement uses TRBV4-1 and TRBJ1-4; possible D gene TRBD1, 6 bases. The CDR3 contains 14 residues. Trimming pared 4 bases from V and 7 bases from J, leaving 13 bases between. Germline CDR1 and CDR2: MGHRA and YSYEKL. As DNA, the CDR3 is TGCGCCAGCAGCCCAAACGGCAGGGGTGAAAAACTGTTTTTT. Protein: CASSPNGRGEKLFF.

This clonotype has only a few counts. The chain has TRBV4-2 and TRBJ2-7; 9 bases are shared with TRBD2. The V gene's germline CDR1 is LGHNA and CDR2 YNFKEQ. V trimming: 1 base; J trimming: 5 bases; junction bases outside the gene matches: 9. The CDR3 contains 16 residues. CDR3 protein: CASSQGGLAGKNEQYF. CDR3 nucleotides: TGTGCCAGCAGCCAAGGGGGGCTAGCGGGGAAAAACGAGCAGTACTTC.

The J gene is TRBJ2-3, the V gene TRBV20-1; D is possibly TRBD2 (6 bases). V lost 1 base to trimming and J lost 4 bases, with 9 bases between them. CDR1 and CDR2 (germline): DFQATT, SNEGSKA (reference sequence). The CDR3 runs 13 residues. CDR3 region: CSARAGAPDTQYF. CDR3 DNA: TGCAGTGCTAGAGCGGGAGCGCCAGATACGCAGTATTTT.

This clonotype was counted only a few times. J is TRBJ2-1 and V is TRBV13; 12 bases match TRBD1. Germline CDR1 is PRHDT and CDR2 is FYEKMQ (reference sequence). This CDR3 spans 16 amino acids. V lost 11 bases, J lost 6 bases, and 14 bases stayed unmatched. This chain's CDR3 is CAGGLGGTGGLNEQFF. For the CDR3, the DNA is TGTGCCGGCGGTCTCGGCGGGACAGGGGGCCTCAATGAGCAGTTCTTC.

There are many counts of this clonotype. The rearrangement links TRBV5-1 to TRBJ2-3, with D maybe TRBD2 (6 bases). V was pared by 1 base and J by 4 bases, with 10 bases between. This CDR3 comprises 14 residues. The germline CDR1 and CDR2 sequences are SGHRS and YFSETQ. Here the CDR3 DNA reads TGCGCCAGCAGCTTGAGGCGGGGCTCAGATACGCAGTATTTT. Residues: CASSLRRGSDTQYF.

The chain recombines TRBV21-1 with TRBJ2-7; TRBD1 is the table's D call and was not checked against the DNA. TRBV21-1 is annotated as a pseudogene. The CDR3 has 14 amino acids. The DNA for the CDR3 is TGTGCCAGCAGCGCCCATTGGACAGACTACGAGCAGTACTTC. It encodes CASSAHWTDYEQYF.

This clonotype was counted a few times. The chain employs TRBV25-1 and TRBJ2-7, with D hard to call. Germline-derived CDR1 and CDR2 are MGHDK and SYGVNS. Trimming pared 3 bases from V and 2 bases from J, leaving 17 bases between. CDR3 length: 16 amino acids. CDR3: CASSETRVRGTYEQYF. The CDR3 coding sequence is TGTGCCAGCAGTGAGACTCGGGTCAGAGGCACCTACGAGCAGTACTTC.

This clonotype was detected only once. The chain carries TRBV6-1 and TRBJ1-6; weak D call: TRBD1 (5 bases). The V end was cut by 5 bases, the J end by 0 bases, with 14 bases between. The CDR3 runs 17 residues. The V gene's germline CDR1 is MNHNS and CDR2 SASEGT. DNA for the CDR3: TGTGCCAGCAGTCCCCGAACAGGCGCCTCCTATAATTCACCCCTCCACTTT. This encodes CASSPRTGASYNSPLHF.